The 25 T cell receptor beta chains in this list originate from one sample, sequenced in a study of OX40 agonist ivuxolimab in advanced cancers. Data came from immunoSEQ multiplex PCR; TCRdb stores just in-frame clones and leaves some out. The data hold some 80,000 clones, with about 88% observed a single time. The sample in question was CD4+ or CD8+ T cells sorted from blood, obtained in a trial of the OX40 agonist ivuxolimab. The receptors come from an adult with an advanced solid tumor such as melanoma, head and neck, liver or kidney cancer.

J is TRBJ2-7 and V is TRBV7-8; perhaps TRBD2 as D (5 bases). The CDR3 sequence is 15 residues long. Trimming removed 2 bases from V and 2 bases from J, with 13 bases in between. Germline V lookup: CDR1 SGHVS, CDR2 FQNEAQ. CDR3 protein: CASSLTQAGPYEQYF. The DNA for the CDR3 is TGTGCCAGCAGCTTAACGCAGGCGGGCCCCTACGAGCAGTACTTC. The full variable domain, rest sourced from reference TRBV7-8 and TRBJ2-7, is GAGVSQSPRYKVAKRGQDVALRCDPISGHVSLFWYQQALGQGPEFLTYFQNEAQLDKSGLPSDRFFAERPEGSVSTLKIQRTQQEDSAVYLCASSLTQAGPYEQYFGPGTRLTVT.

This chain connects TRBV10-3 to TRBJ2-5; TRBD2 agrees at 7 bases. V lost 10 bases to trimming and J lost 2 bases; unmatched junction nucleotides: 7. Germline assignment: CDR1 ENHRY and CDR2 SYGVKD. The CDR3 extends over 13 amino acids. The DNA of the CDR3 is TGTGCCACATCTAGCGGCACACAAGAGACCCAGTACTTC. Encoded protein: CATSSGTQETQYF.

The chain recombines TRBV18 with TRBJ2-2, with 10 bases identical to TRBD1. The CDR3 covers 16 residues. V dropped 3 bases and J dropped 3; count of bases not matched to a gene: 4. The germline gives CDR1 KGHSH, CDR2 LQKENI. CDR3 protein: CASSPGQGPYTGELFF. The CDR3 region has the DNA TGTGCCAGCTCACCGGGACAGGGGCCTTACACCGGGGAGCTGTTTTTT.

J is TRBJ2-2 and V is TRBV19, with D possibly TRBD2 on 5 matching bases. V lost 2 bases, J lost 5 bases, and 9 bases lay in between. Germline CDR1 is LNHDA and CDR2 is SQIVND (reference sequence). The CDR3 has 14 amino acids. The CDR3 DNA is TGTGCCAGTAGTATACTCAGCGGAACCGGGGAGCTGTTTTTT. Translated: CASSILSGTGELFF.

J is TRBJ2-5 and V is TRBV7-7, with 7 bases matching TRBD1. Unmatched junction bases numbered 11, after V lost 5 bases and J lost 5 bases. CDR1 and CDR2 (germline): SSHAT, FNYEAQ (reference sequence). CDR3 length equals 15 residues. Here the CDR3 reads CASSQGQTARETQYF. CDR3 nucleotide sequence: TGTGCCAGCAGCCAGGGACAGACGGCCAGGGAGACCCAGTACTTC. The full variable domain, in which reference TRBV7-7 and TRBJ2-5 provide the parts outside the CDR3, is GAGVSQSPRYKVTKRGQDVTLRCDPISSHATLYWYQQALGQGPEFLTYFNYEAQPDKSGLPSDRFSAERPEGSISTLTIQRTEQRDSAMYRCASSQGQTARETQYFGPGTRLLVL.

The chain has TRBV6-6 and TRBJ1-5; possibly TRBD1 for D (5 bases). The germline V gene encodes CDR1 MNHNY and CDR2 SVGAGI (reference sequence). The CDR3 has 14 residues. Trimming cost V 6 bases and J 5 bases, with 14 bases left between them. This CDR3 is CASSRDRPDQPQHF. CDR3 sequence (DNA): TGTGCCAGCAGCCGGGACCGACCAGATCAGCCCCAGCATTTT.

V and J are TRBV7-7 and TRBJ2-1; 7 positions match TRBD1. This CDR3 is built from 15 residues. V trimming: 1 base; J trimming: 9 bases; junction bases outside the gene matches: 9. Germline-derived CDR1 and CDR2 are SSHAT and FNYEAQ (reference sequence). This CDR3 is CASSLEAAGGGEQFF. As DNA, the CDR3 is TGTGCCAGCAGCTTAGAGGCGGCAGGGGGTGGTGAGCAGTTCTTC.

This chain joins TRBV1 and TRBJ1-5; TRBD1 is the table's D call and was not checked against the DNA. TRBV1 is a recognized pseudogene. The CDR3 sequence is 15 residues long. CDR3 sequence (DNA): TGCACCAGCAGCCGAGCAGGTCTCAGCAATCAGCCCCAGCATTTT. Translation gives CTSSRAGLSNQPQHF.

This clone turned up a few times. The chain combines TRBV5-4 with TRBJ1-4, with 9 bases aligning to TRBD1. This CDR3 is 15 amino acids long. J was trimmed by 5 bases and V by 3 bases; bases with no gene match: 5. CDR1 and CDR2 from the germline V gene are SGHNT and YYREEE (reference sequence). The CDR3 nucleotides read TGTGCCAGCAGCTCGTCGACAGGGGGAAATGAAAAACTGTTTTTT. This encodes CASSSSTGGNEKLFF.

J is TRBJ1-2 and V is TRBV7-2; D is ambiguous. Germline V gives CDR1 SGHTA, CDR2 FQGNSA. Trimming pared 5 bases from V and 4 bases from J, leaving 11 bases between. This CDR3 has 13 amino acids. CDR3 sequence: CASSLSGGYGYTF. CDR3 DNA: TGTGCCAGCAGCCTCTCCGGCGGCTATGGCTACACCTTC.

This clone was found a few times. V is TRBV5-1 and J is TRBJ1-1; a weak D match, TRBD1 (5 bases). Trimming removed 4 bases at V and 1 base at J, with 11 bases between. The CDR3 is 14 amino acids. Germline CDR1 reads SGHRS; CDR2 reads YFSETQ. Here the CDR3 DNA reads TGCGCCAGCAGCGTCCGGGGCCAGAACACTGAAGCTTTCTTT. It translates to CASSVRGQNTEAFF. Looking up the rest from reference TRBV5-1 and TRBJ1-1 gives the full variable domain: KAGVTQTPRYLIKTRGQQVTLSCSPISGHRSVSWYQQTPGQGLQFLFEYFSETQRNKGNFPGRFSGRQFSNSRSEMNVSTLELGDSALYLCASSVRGQNTEAFFGQGTRLTVV.

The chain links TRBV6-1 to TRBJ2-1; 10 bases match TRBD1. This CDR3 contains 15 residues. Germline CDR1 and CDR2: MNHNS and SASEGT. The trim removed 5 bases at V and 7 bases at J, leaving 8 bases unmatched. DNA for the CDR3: TGTGCCAGCAGTCCCCGGGACAGGGGAGGAAATGAGCAGTTCTTC. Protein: CASSPRDRGGNEQFF.

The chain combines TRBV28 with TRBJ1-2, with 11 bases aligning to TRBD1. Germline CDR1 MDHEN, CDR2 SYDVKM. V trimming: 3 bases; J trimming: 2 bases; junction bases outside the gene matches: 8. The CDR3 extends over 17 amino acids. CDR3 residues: CASSFYGQGAPNYGYTF. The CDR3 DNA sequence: TGTGCCAGCAGTTTTTACGGACAGGGGGCACCCAACTATGGCTACACCTTC.

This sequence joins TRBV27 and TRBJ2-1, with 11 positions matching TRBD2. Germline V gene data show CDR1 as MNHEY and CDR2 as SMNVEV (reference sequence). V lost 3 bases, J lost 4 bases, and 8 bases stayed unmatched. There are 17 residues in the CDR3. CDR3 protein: CASSFVALAGGYNEQFF. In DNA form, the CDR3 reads TGTGCCAGCAGTTTCGTCGCTCTAGCGGGAGGTTACAATGAGCAGTTCTTC.

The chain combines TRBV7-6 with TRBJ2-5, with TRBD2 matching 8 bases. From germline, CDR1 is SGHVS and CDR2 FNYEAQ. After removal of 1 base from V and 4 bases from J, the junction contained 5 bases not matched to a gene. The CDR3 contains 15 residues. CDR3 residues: CASSLDSGGGETQYF. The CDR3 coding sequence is TGTGCCAGCAGCTTAGATTCGGGAGGGGGAGAGACCCAGTACTTC.

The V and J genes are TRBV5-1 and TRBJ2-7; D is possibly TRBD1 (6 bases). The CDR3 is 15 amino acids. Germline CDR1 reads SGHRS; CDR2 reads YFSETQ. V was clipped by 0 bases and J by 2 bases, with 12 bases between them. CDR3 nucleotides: TGCGCCAGCAGCTTGGGAGGGACACCCACCTACGAGCAGTACTTC. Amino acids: CASSLGGTPTYEQYF.

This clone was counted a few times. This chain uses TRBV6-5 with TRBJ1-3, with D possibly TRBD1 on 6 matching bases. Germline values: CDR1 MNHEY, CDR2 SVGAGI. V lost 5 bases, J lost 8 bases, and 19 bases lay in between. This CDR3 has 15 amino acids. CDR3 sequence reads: CASSQTGYRGDTIYF. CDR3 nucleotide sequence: TGTGCCAGCAGTCAAACAGGGTATCGAGGAGACACCATATATTTT.

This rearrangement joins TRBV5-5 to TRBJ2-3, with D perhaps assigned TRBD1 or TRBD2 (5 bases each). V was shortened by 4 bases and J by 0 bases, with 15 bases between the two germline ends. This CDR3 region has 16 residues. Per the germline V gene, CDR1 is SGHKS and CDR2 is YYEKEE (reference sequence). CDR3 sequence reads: CASSPGRRSSTDTQYF. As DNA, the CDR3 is TGTGCCAGCAGCCCGGGACGGAGATCTAGCACAGATACGCAGTATTTT. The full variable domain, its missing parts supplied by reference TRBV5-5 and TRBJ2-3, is DAGVTQSPTHLIKTRGQQVTLRCSPISGHKSVSWYQQVLGQGPQFIFQYYEKEERGRGNFPDRFSARQFPNYSSELNVNALLLGDSALYLCASSPGRRSSTDTQYFGPGTRLTVL.

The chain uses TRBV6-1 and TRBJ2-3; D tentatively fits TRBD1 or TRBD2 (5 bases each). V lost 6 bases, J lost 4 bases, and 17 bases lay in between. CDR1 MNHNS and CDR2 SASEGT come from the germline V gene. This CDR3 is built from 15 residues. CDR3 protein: CASSLQGGEPDTQYF. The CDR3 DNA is TGTGCCAGCAGCCTCCAGGGTGGGGAGCCAGATACGCAGTATTTT.

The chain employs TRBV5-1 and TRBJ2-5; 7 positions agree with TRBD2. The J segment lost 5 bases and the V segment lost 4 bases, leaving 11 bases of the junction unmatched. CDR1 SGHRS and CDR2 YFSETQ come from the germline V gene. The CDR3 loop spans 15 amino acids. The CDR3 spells CASSPAGTQGETQYF. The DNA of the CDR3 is TGCGCCAGCAGCCCAGCGGGAACCCAAGGGGAGACCCAGTACTTC. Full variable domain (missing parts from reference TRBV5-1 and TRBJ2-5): KAGVTQTPRYLIKTRGQQVTLSCSPISGHRSVSWYQQTPGQGLQFLFEYFSETQRNKGNFPGRFSGRQFSNSRSEMNVSTLELGDSALYLCASSPAGTQGETQYFGPGTRLLVL.

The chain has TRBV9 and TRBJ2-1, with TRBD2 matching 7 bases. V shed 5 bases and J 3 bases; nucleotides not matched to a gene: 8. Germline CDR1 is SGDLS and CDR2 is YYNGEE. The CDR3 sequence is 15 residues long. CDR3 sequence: CASRGTGGLYNEQFF. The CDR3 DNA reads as TGTGCCAGCAGAGGAACGGGAGGCCTCTACAATGAGCAGTTCTTC.

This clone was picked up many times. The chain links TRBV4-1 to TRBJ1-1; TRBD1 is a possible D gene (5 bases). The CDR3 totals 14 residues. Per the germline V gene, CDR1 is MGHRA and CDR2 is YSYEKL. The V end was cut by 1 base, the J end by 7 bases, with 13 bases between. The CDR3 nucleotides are TGCGCCAGCAGCCAAGGCCCCAGGGCGGGTGAAGCTTTCTTT. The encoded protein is CASSQGPRAGEAFF.

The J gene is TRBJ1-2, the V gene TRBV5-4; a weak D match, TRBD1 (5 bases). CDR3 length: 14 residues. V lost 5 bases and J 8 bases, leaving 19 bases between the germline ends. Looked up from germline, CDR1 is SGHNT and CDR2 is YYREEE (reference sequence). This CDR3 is CASSYRQPRGGYTF. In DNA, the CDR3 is TGTGCCAGCAGTTACCGACAGCCAAGAGGCGGCTACACCTTC.

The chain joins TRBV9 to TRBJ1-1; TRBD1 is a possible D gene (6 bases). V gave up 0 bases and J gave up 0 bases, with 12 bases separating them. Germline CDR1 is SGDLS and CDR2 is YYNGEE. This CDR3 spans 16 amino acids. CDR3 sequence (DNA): TGTGCCAGCAGCGTAGGGGCAGGGGCCTTGAACACTGAAGCTTTCTTT. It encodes CASSVGAGALNTEAFF.

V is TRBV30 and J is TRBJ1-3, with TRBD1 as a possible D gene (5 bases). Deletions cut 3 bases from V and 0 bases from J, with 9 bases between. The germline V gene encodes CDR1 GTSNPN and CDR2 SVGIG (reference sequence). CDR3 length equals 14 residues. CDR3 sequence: CAWSRQTSGNTIYF. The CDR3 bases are TGTGCCTGGAGCCGACAGACCTCTGGAAACACCATATATTTT.